The 3 T cell receptor beta chains below come from one sample, sequenced in a study of shared clonotypes between healthy human individuals. Repertoires were generated with immunoSEQ multiplex PCR, while TCRdb's copy carries only in-frame clones and drops some. Found here are approximately 2,000,000 clones, over 85% of them singletons; the top ten hold less than 2%. As defined, naive CD8 cells were CD45RO-negative and positively selected for CCR7, with terminally differentiated effector memory CD45RA+ cells excluded. The sample consisted of naive CD8+ T cells from PBMCs. All receptors derive from a man aged 18 to 30 in good health. Some clones in this sample may be carry-over from other donors' samples.

The V call is TRBV6-5, the J call TRBJ1-1; D remains unclear. CDR1 and CDR2 (germline): MNHEY, SVGAGI. The CDR3 runs 11 residues. The V and J ends lost 6 bases and 8 bases respectively, with 10 bases between them. The CDR3 DNA reads TGTGCCAGCAGCCTCAGTGGGGAAGCTTTCTTT. Amino acid sequence: CASSLSGEAFF.

The chain combines TRBV28 with TRBJ2-2, with D possibly being TRBD2 (6 bases). Trimming removed 3 bases from V and 6 bases from J, with 29 bases in between. From germline, CDR1 is MDHEN and CDR2 SYDVKM. This CDR3 contains 20 residues. The CDR3 spells CASSFRSWSGQRAVAGELFF. As DNA, the CDR3 is TGTGCCAGCAGTTTCAGAAGTTGGAGCGGGCAGCGGGCCGTGGCCGGGGAGCTGTTTTTT.

A note on this clone: This specimen includes other DNA sequences encoding the same CDR3. DNA of the CDR3: TGTGCCAGCAGCTCTGGACTAGCGGCTTACAATGAGCAGTTCTTC. Translated, it gives CASSSGLAAYNEQFF. The J gene is TRBJ2-1, the V gene TRBV7-7; TRBD2 agrees at 10 bases. This CDR3 spans 15 amino acids. The J segment lost 4 bases and the V segment lost 4 bases, leaving 4 bases of the junction unmatched. The germline V gene has CDR1 SSHAT and CDR2 FNYEAQ (reference sequence).